These 14 T cell receptor beta chains were sequenced from one sample in a study of CD8 T cells in Susac syndrome. Random hexamers served to reverse transcribe roughly 0.45 to 1 ug RNA. TCRdb ran MiXCR on the immunoSEQ multiplex PCR reads and lists one entry per CDR3 protein. The repertoire consists of 250,000 to 300,000 distinct CDR3 sequences, with roughly 85% occurring once and the leading ten covering approximately 0.2%. The sequenced sample consisted of CD8+ T cells from PBMCs. These receptors were collected from a human donor with multiple sclerosis.

The chain carries TRBV6-2 or TRBV6-3 and TRBJ2-1; 16 bases map to TRBD2. V dropped 0 bases and J dropped 7; count of bases not matched to a gene: 18. Germline CDR1 is MNHEY and CDR2 is SVGEGT. The CDR3 sequence is 22 residues long. CDR3 coding DNA: TGTGCCAGCAGTTACTCGGAAGCCCCGGGACTAGCGGGAGGGCCGGGCGAAAATGAGCAGTTCTTC. Translated, it gives CASSYSEAPGLAGGPGENEQFF.

In DNA form, the CDR3 reads TGTGCCACCAGTGGGTGGGAAAGCTCCAATCAGCCCCAGCATTTT. Its translation is CATSGWESSNQPQHF. This sequence joins TRBV24-1 and TRBJ1-5, with D unclear. Germline CDR1 and CDR2: KGHDR and SFDVKD. This CDR3 region has 15 residues. Between the trimmed V and J ends, which lost 5 bases and 3 bases, there was a span of 13 bases.

The rearrangement uses TRBV27 and TRBJ1-1; D may be TRBD1 (5 bases). This CDR3 spans 11 amino acids. V was trimmed by 7 bases and J by 4 bases, leaving 7 bases between them. CDR1 and CDR2 (germline): MNHEY, SMNVEV (reference sequence). CDR3 sequence reads: CASTGGTEAFF. In DNA form, the CDR3 reads TGTGCCAGCACCGGGGGCACTGAAGCTTTCTTT.

The chain employs TRBV28 and TRBJ2-1; D is uncertain. Trimming removed 3 bases at V and 7 bases at J, with 4 bases between. Germline CDR1 is MDHEN and CDR2 is SYDVKM. The CDR3 totals 11 residues. CDR3 sequence reads: CASSLTNEQFF. The CDR3 nucleotides are TGTGCCAGCAGTTTGACAAATGAGCAGTTCTTC.

This chain uses TRBV7-9 with TRBJ1-2; D is uncertain. This CDR3 region has 14 residues. V gave up 5 bases and J gave up 1 base, with 11 bases separating them. Germline V gives CDR1 SEHNR, CDR2 FQNEAQ (reference sequence). The CDR3 region has the DNA TGTGCCAGCAGCAAACTGGAGGGTAACTATGGCTACACCTTC. Translated: CASSKLEGNYGYTF.

The chain combines TRBV30 with TRBJ2-3; perhaps TRBD1 as D (6 bases). The V and J ends lost 5 bases and 0 bases respectively, with 12 bases between them. CDR1 and CDR2 (germline): GTSNPN, SVGIG (reference sequence). This CDR3 region has 14 residues. As DNA, the CDR3 is TGTGCCTGGGGACAGTCAGGAAGCACAGATACGCAGTATTTT. It codes for CAWGQSGSTDTQYF. The whole variable domain, remainder taken from reference TRBV30 and TRBJ2-3, is SQTIHQWPATLVQPVGSPLSLECTVEGTSNPNLYWYRQAAGRGLQLLFYSVGIGQISSEVPQNLSASRPQDRQFILSSKKLLLSDSGFYLCAWGQSGSTDTQYFGPGTRLTVL.

The chain couples TRBV2 to TRBJ2-2; D remains ambiguous. Germline CDR1 and CDR2: SNHLY and FYNNEI. The CDR3 extends over 15 amino acids. V lost 1 base and J lost 0, with 6 bases in between. CDR3 in amino acids: CASSEDSTNTGELFF. The CDR3 DNA is TGTGCCAGCAGTGAAGACAGCACGAACACCGGGGAGCTGTTTTTT.

The rearrangement uses TRBV7-6 and TRBJ1-1, with TRBD1 identical over 7 bases. CDR3 length equals 14 residues. The germline gives CDR1 SGHVS, CDR2 FNYEAQ. The junction had 7 bases not matched to a gene; V was cut back by 4 bases and J by 5 bases. In DNA form, the CDR3 reads TGTGCCAGCAGCTCTCTCCCAGGGGGTACTGAAGCTTTCTTT. Amino acids: CASSSLPGGTEAFF.

The chain links TRBV9 to TRBJ1-1; D uncertain. The CDR3 extends over 13 amino acids. The germline gives CDR1 SGDLS, CDR2 YYNGEE. V was clipped by 4 bases and J by 8 bases, with 15 bases between them. CDR3 coding DNA: TGTGCCAGCAGCCCTGGGGTTGGGGTAGAAGCTTTCTTT. Translated: CASSPGVGVEAFF.

The CDR3 is CASSADGLLGHTQYF. CDR3 in DNA: TGTGCCAGCAGCGCCGACGGACTCCTCGGTCATACGCAGTATTTT. The chain uses TRBV7-2 and TRBJ2-3; a possible D gene is TRBD2 (5 bases). The germline V and J ends were trimmed by 5 bases and 7 bases, with 19 bases remaining between them. The CDR3 covers 15 residues. CDR1 SGHTA and CDR2 FQGNSA come from the germline V gene.

The genes are TRBV20-1 and TRBJ2-2, with unresolved D. With 0 bases removed from V and 6 bases from J, the gap between germline ends came to 11 bases. Germline lookup yields CDR1 DFQATT and CDR2 SNEGSKA (reference sequence). This CDR3 has 14 amino acids. The CDR3 DNA sequence: TGCAGTGCTAGAGAAAACGGGCGACCCGGGGAGCTGTTTTTT. Its translation: CSARENGRPGELFF.

The V call is TRBV2, the J call TRBJ2-2; the D gene is possibly TRBD1 (6 bases). The V end lost 9 bases, the J end lost 2 bases, and 13 bases lay between the germline ends. This CDR3 has 14 residues. Germline V lookup: CDR1 SNHLY, CDR2 FYNNEI. As DNA, the CDR3 is TGTGCCAGGGGGGCAGGGACCAACACCGGGGAGCTGTTTTTT. Translated: CARGAGTNTGELFF. The full variable domain, with the rest looked up from reference TRBV2 and TRBJ2-2, is EPEVTQTPSHQVTQMGQEVILRCVPISNHLYFYWYRQILGQKVEFLVSFYNNEISEKSEIFDDQFSVERPDGSNFTLKIRSTKLEDSAMYFCARGAGTNTGELFFGEGSRLTVL.

V gene TRBV9 combines with J gene TRBJ1-3; D not certain. Trimming pared 0 bases from V and 9 bases from J, leaving 16 bases between. Germline lookup yields CDR1 SGDLS and CDR2 YYNGEE. The CDR3 totals 15 residues. Written as DNA, the CDR3 is TGTGCCAGCAGCGTAGCTACCAGCTTACGGAGCACCATATATTTT. It encodes CASSVATSLRSTIYF.

This chain joins TRBV4-1 and TRBJ2-7, with 7 bases identical to TRBD2. Germline CDR1 and CDR2: MGHRA and YSYEKL. CDR3 length equals 15 residues. Trimming removed 0 bases from V and 6 bases from J; junction bases left unmatched: 8. In DNA, the CDR3 is TGCGCCAGCAGCCAAGATCTGGCGGGAGCGCCCGAGCAGTACTTC. Its translation: CASSQDLAGAPEQYF.